The source of this TCR beta chain is a study of T cell responses to AZD1222 COVID-19 vaccine (dated by TCRdb to the early 2020s). At the level of the whole study: A total of 233 trial participants underwent TCR sequencing, of whom about 200 received two doses of AZD1222 and about 26 received two doses of the MenACWY control vaccine. Trial participants were enrolled by age into 18-55, 56-69 and 70-plus year subgroups, with roughly 150, 30 and 60 TCR-sequenced participants respectively. Summary of the overall study and its limitations: The whole spike protein was spanned by vaccine-associated CD4 TCRs, and dominant responses were seen in regions 160-218 and 743-854. Because no day 14 peak-response samples were available, repertoires were characterized only after the peak T cell response. The 56-69-year group was small, and its depth increase did not reach significance, likely because of low power. After two AZD1222 doses, spike-specific TCR breadth and depth were significantly higher than at day 0 and than in MenACWY recipients. Reportedly, almost half of the unique spike-specific TCRs recognized epitopes lying outside the regions that are mutated in the B.1.351 and B.1.1.7 variants. Conclusions about previously exposed vaccinees were limited because only five to seven AZD1222 recipients were SARS-CoV-2 seropositive at baseline. Participants were mostly white British and included more females than males, and it was suggested by the authors that clonal diversity may have been underestimated.

This clone has more than one count but fewer than ten. The clone's antigen remains unknown. No qualities accompany the bases; no much larger clone lies one base away. What the time point label conveys for this sample: baseline before first vaccination. Sample treatment or condition, as interpreted from the label and publication: meningococcal conjugate vaccine given as trial control. The vaccinee samples were drawn from two UK trials, COV001 and COV002, one of which was a single-blind randomized controlled phase 2/3 trial testing AZD1222 (ChAdOx1 nCoV-19) in healthy adults. For TCRbeta chain sequencing, PBMC samples from trial participants were taken at day 0 and at day 28 after the second dose. The CDR3 regions of human TCRbeta chains were analyzed by immunosequencing. In the original analysis: TCRs in the repertoires were compared against a reference library of SARS-CoV-2-specific TCRs that had been generated with the MIRA antigen-specificity platform. Breadth was defined as the fraction of unique TCRs that were SARS-CoV-2-associated. Depth was defined as the fraction of total T cells that were SARS-CoV-2-associated. Each spike-specific TCR was assigned to its reactive spike region and to a CD4 or CD8 class using the MIRA data. Log10-transformed breadth and depth values were compared by one-way ANOVA with Sidak's multiple comparisons tests. TCRdb obtained this table from immuneACCESS and retained in-frame rearrangements with V and J assigned. These tables miss some clones; where compared with another copy, unresolved V genes account for less than half of the shortfall, and the remainder is unexplained. From that table come the V and J calls and clone size; the DNA was used to work out D and trimming. The sample records some 120,000 clones, approximately 83% of which are singletons. Together, the top ten hold 3.9% of the sample.

This sequence was found in an adult in good health. The specimen was peripheral blood, collected on day 0 of MenACWY control vaccination.

DNA sequence: TGCAGCGTTTGGCGCGATGATGGCTACACCTTC. Translated, it reads CSVWRDDGYTF. Recombination joined TRBV29-1 with TRBJ1-2, with no reliable assignment of the D segment. CDR1 and CDR2 (SQVTM, ANQGSEA) derive from the germline V gene. V lost 5 bases and J lost 6 bases; the stretch between them is 10 bases long. There are 11 amino acids in the CDR3, from cysteine to phenylalanine inclusive. Just the 33-base CDR3 DNA is kept, in frame starting at base 1.